The 9 T cell receptor beta chains reported below all come from one sample, sequenced in a study of blood T cell repertoires in COVID-19. Data came from immunoSEQ multiplex PCR; TCRdb stores just in-frame clones and leaves some out. The sample has around 300,000 clones; 85% to 90% are singletons. The source material was PBMCs or T cells enriched from blood (not recorded which). These receptors came from a young woman who had recovered from COVID-19.

The chain uses TRBV19 and TRBJ1-5, with TRBD1 matching 9 bases. CDR3 length: 17 residues. V lost 3 bases, J lost 4 bases, and 10 bases stayed unmatched. Looked up from germline, CDR1 is LNHDA and CDR2 is SQIVND (reference sequence). The CDR3 bases are TGTGCCAGTAGTATTTCAGGGGACAGGGCGGGGAATCAGCCCCAGCATTTT. Translated, it gives CASSISGDRAGNQPQHF.

V and J are TRBV11-3 and TRBJ2-1, with D maybe TRBD2 (5 bases). The ends were cut back, 0 bases at V and 15 bases at J, with 18 bases in the middle. CDR3 length: 14 residues. The germline CDR1 and CDR2 sequences are SGHNT and YENEEA. The CDR3 region is CASSLDSTDLAVFF. CDR3 sequence (DNA): TGTGCCAGCAGCTTAGATTCCACGGACTTAGCAGTGTTCTTC.

The chain employs TRBV11-2 and TRBJ2-3; possible D gene TRBD1, 5 bases. Germline values: CDR1 SGHAT, CDR2 FQNNGV. The CDR3 extends over 16 amino acids. Deletions cut 5 bases from V and 4 bases from J, with 19 bases between. The CDR3 DNA is TGTGCCAGCAGCGCCACCCTTGGGGCTGGCTCAGATACGCAGTATTTT. Translated, it gives CASSATLGAGSDTQYF.

The chain is built from TRBV5-4 and TRBJ1-2; D is ambiguous. The CDR3 is 12 residues long. The V end was cut by 1 base, the J end by 4 bases, with 5 bases between. CDR1 is SGHNT and CDR2 is YYREEE in the germline V gene (reference sequence). DNA of the CDR3: TGTGCCAGCAGCTTGAACAGCTATGGCTACACCTTC. Protein product: CASSLNSYGYTF.

The chain employs TRBV7-9 and TRBJ2-3; 11 nucleotides align to TRBD1. J lost 4 bases, V lost 3 bases, and 6 bases had no gene match. There are 16 residues in the CDR3. Germline V gene sequence: CDR1 SEHNR, CDR2 FQNEAQ (reference sequence). The CDR3, as DNA: TGTGCCAGCAGCTTCAGGACAGGGGGCGGCCCAGATACGCAGTATTTT. This gives the protein CASSFRTGGGPDTQYF.

This chain joins TRBV7-2 and TRBJ1-2; no firm D call. Trimming shortened V by 4 bases and J by 4 bases, and 7 bases separated the two germline ends. In germline, CDR1 is SGHTA, CDR2 FQGNSA. The CDR3 has 12 residues. The CDR3 DNA reads TGTGCCAGCAGCTCCGATAGCTATGGCTACACCTTC. This translates into CASSSDSYGYTF.

In DNA form, the CDR3 reads TGTGCCAGCAGTTTATACCTAGCAACTAATGAAAAACTGTTTTTT. This encodes CASSLYLATNEKLFF. The genes are TRBV28 and TRBJ1-4; no reliable D call. The CDR3 runs 15 residues. Germline V CDR1 and CDR2: MDHEN, SYDVKM. Trimming cost V 1 base and J 0 bases, with 6 bases left between them.

The chain has TRBV6-5 and TRBJ1-2; D might be TRBD1 (5 bases). The V gene's germline CDR1 is MNHEY and CDR2 SVGAGI. V was clipped by 1 base and J by 4 bases, with 13 bases between them. CDR3 length equals 15 residues. In nucleotides, the CDR3 is TGTGCCAGCAGTTACTTACGACAGTCGATCTATGGCTACACCTTC. It translates to CASSYLRQSIYGYTF.

As DNA, the CDR3 is TGTGCCAGCTGCCCCCTCCTCTTACAGGGGGGAGAGACCCAGTACTTC. It encodes CASCPLLLQGGETQYF. This sequence joins TRBV2 and TRBJ2-5, with 8 bases matching TRBD1. Germline values: CDR1 SNHLY, CDR2 FYNNEI. CDR3 length: 16 amino acids. Losses at the gene ends were 8 bases for V and 4 bases for J; bases not matched to a gene: 15.